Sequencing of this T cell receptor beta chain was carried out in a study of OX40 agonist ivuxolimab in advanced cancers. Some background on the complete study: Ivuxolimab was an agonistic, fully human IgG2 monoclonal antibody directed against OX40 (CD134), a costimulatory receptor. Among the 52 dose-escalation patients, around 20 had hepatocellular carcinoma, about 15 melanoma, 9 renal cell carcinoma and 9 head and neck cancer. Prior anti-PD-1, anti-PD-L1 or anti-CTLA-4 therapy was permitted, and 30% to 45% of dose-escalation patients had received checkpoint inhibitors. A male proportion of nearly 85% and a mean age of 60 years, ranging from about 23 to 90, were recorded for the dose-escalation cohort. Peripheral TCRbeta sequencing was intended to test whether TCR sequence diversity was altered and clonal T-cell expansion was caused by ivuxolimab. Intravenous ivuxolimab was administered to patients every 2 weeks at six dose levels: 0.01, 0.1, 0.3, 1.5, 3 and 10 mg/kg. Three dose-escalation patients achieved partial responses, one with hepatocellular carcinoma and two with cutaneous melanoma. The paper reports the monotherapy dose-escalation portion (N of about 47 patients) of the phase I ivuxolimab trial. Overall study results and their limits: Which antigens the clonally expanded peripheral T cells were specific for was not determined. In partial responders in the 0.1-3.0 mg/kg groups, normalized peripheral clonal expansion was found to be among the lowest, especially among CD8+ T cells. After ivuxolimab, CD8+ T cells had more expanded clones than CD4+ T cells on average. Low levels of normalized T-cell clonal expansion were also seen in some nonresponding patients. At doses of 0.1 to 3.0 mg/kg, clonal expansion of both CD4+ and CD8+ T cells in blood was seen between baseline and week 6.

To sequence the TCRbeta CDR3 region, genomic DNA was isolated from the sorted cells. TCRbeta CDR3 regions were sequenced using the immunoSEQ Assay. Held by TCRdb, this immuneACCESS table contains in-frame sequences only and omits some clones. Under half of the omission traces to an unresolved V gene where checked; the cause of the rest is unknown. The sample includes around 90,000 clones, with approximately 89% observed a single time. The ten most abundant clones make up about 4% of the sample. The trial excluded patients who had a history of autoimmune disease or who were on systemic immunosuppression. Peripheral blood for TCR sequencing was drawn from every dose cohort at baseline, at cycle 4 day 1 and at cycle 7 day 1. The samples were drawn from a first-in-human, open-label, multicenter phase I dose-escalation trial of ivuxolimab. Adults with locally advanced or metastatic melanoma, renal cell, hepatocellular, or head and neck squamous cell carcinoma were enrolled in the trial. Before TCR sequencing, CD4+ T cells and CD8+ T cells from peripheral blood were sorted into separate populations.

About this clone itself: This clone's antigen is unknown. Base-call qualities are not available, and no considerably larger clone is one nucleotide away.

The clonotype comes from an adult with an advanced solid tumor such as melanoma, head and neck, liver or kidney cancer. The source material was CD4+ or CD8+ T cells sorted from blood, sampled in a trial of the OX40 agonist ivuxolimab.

The nucleotide sequence reads TGTGCCAGCAGCCCCGGGCTAGCGGGAGCCGCGAACACCGGGGAGCTGTTTTTT. This translates into CASSPGLAGAANTGELFF. The chain joins TRBV7-6 to TRBJ2-2, and 10 junctional nucleotides match TRBD2. For this chain, trimming is 5 bases at the V end and 0 bases at the J end, and the number of junction bases without a gene match is 9. Based on the germline V gene, the CDR1 and CDR2 sequences are SGHVS and FNYEAQ. The CDR3 has 18 amino acids, counting the end cysteine and phenylalanine. CDR3 DNA only is kept here, 54 bases in frame from base 1.